A single sample is the source of the 2 T cell receptor beta chains below, sequenced in a study of OX40 agonist ivuxolimab in advanced cancers. Some clones are missing from TCRdb's copy, which holds only in-frame ones; the method was immunoSEQ multiplex PCR. The sample has roughly 100,000 clones, around 85% seen once. The specimen was CD4+ or CD8+ T cells sorted from blood, collected in a trial of the OX40 agonist ivuxolimab. Receptor source: an adult with an advanced solid tumor such as melanoma, head and neck, liver or kidney cancer.

CDR3 sequence: CASRERWTGGNSGANVLTF. The CDR3 DNA reads TGTGCCAGCCGAGAACGCTGGACAGGGGGCAACTCTGGGGCCAACGTCCTGACTTTC. The chain employs TRBV2 and TRBJ2-6, with 11 bases aligning to TRBD1. CDR1 SNHLY and CDR2 FYNNEI come from the germline V gene. The CDR3 length is 19 residues. Trimming took 8 bases from V and 0 from J; bases not matched to a gene: 12.

The chain employs TRBV23-1 and TRBJ2-7; TRBD2 matches 14 bases. TRBV23-1 is annotated as an ORF whose role is uncertain. The CDR3 is 18 residues long. V was pared by 2 bases and J by 1 base, with 7 bases of the junction left unmatched. In DNA, the CDR3 is TGCGCCAGCAGTCAAAATTCCGGGACTAGCGGGAGTTCCTACGAGCAGTACTTC. Amino acids: CASSQNSGTSGSSYEQYF.